This T cell receptor beta chain appears in the sequencing data of a study of vaccination effects on CD4 cells after COVID-19 (dated by TCRdb to 2022 to 2024). Regarding the study in general: In the ViraFEST assay, PBMC were stimulated with viral peptide pools, and antigen-specific CD4+ T cell clonotypes were then identified by expansion using TCR sequencing. Post-vaccine samples across the study were collected a median of 72 days after the second dose, with a range of 14 to 241. Altogether, around 11 COVID-19 convalescent patients and a few SARS-CoV-2-naive healthy vaccine recipients made up the full study. Over 1.5 million PBMC per well were cultured with 10 ug/ml peptides in IMDM containing approximately 4.5% human AB serum, approximately 10 IU/ml IL-2 and gentamicin. In both COVID-19 convalescent patients and infection-naive vaccine recipients, the study compared SARS-CoV-2 spike-specific CD4+ TCR repertoires from before mRNA vaccination with those from after it. The Oncomine TCR Beta short-read assay on an Illumina iSeq 100 was used to sequence cultures from other donors in the study. General study outcomes and caveats: Among healthy vaccine recipients, nearly all vaccine-induced clones were SARS-CoV-2 mono-reactive, and only 1 of 255 was cross-reactive with common cold coronaviruses. The study was limited by a small number of convalescent patients and lacked early post-infection timepoints. Marked clonal contraction was observed in both infection-induced and vaccine-induced clones at late post-vaccination timepoints, consistent with waning T cell responses.

After about 10 days of culture, CD4+ T cells were isolated with the EasySep CD4+ T cell isolation kit. Each participant received two doses of an mRNA SARS-CoV-2 vaccine, either BNT162b2 or mRNA-1273. Healthy vaccine recipients had no prior SARS-CoV-2 infection, confirmed by negative nucleocapsid antibodies before and after vaccination. Half of the culture medium was replaced with fresh IL-2-containing medium on days 3 and 7. Unless noted otherwise, every peptide stimulation condition was grown in triplicate wells. Using Ficoll-Paque Plus gradient centrifugation, PBMC were separated from whole blood and then either used fresh or cryopreserved at -140C. The QIAamp micro DNA kit was used to extract genomic DNA from the cultured CD4+ T cells. Of note for this clone: Its binding antigen is unknown. No base-level quality is on record; no much larger clone is a single base apart.

The library was prepared using the immunoSEQ multiplex PCR assay. DNA from the cultured and isolated CD4+ T cells underwent TCR beta CDR3 sequencing. The original methods were these. Non-productive TCR sequences were removed, reads were trimmed to the CDR3 region, and CDR3s of at least 7 amino acids were retained. The MANAFEST web app was used to pick out antigen-specific clonotypes by comparing their expansion in peptide wells with that in reference cultures. For clones to be considered positive, expansion at FDR<0.05 versus reference and all other wells, an odds ratio above 5, and a frequency above 0.1% in two replicate wells were required. Cross-reactive clonotypes were defined as significantly expanded in SARS-CoV-2 spike wells and in at least one common cold coronavirus spike condition. Using the stringdist R package, CDR3 similarity was measured by Levenshtein distance, and unrooted trees were constructed with ape in R 3.6.1. This is the immuneACCESS table as TCRdb keeps it, with only in-frame sequences that have V and J called. A part of the clones is gone; compared with another copy, unresolved V genes explain less than half, and the rest is unexplained. From that table come the V and J calls and clone size; the DNA was used to work out D and trimming. This sample is represented by 30,000 to 35,000 clones; 74% of them were singletons. The top ten constitute around 14% of the sample.

The germline V gene specifies KGHSH as CDR1 and LQKENI as CDR2. From the cysteine through the phenylalanine, the CDR3 covers 13 amino acids. Only the CDR3 portion is preserved as DNA: 39 bases, with reading frame beginning at the first base. Cut back by 2 bases and 3 bases, the V and J ends lie 8 bases apart. Sequenced material: CD4+ T cells from PBMCs cultured without peptide, taken after COVID-19 vaccination. The receptor comes from a human donor who received a COVID-19 vaccine. The chain is made from TRBV18 and TRBJ2-7; no D gene can be assigned with confidence. Here the CDR3 is given as CASSPGELYEQYF. DNA sequence: TGTGCCAGCTCACCAGGAGAACTCTACGAGCAGTACTTC.